The clone carrying this T cell receptor (beta chain) was seen a few times. Its matching antigen is unknown. The CDR3 consists of 15 residues. Trimming cost V 5 bases and J 4 bases; bases outside gene matches: 7. The V gene's germline CDR1 is SGHRS and CDR2 YFSETQ. These data are taken from a study of identical twins. Study findings and constraints: In monozygotic twins, models underestimated the sharing of out-of-frame TCR alpha.

One entry per CDR3 protein, called by TCRdb with MiXCR from the 5' RACE reads. The repertoire holds about 720,000 distinct CDR3 sequences, with 15% to 20% as singletons. These data were likewise used in another study, on T cells expressing NK-cell markers.

The sequencing sample was made of PBMCs. The TCR sequence derives from a young woman in good health. The chain combines TRBV5-1 with TRBJ2-3; 10 nucleotides line up with TRBD2. The CDR3 loop reads CASSFSSGGPDTQYF. The CDR3 nucleotides read TGCGCCAGCAGTTTCTCTAGCGGGGGCCCAGATACGCAGTATTTT. Full variable domain (missing parts from reference TRBV5-1 and TRBJ2-3): KAGVTQTPRYLIKTRGQQVTLSCSPISGHRSVSWYQQTPGQGLQFLFEYFSETQRNKGNFPGRFSGRQFSNSRSEMNVSTLELGDSALYLCASSFSSGGPDTQYFGPGTRLTVL.